The 15 T cell receptor beta chains reported below all come from one sample, sequenced in a study of a mutant IDH1 vaccine in newly diagnosed glioma. The data were produced by immunoSEQ multiplex PCR, yet TCRdb's version contains in-frame clones alone and is incomplete. The sample records around 50,000 clones, about 85% being singletons. What these receptors recognize is not known. As to time point: week 35, safety follow-up. Mutant IDH1 20-mer peptide, at 300 ug, made up each vaccine dose, with topical imiquimod. Sequencing was performed on PBMCs, taken from a glioma patient whose treatment included an IDH1 peptide vaccine. These TCRs come from a woman aged 18-35 years with glioma.

The chain uses TRBV7-9 and TRBJ1-1; the match to TRBD1 covers 8 bases. V shed 5 bases and J 1 base; nucleotides not matched to a gene: 9. Germline V gives CDR1 SEHNR, CDR2 FQNEAQ (reference sequence). This CDR3 region has 16 residues. For the CDR3, the DNA is TGTGCCAGCAGCGCCGGAACAGGGGGTGAGAACACTGAAGCTTTCTTT. Its protein is CASSAGTGGENTEAFF.

V and J are TRBV27 and TRBJ2-3, with D possibly being TRBD2 (5 bases). The germline V and J ends were trimmed by 7 bases and 1 base, with 12 bases remaining between them. CDR1 is MNHEY and CDR2 is SMNVEV in the germline V gene (reference sequence). The CDR3 covers 14 residues. The CDR3 spells CASKDYPGTDTQYF. Written as DNA, the CDR3 is TGTGCCAGCAAAGACTACCCGGGCACAGATACGCAGTATTTT.

The chain joins TRBV6-5 to TRBJ2-7, with 9 bases fitting TRBD1. This CDR3 contains 14 residues. The V gene end was trimmed by 5 bases and the J gene end by 3 bases; junction bases not matched to a gene: 5. In germline, CDR1 is MNHEY, CDR2 SVGAGI. The CDR3 is CASSGPGQGYEQYF. The CDR3 DNA sequence: TGTGCCAGCAGTGGTCCGGGACAGGGCTACGAGCAGTACTTC.

The count of this clone is one. The chain links TRBV27 to TRBJ2-2; D may be TRBD2 (7 bases). CDR1 MNHEY and CDR2 SMNVEV come from the germline V gene (reference sequence). The V and J ends lost 1 base and 7 bases respectively, with 13 bases between them. The CDR3 length is 15 residues. The CDR3 is CASSLYGGLNGELFF. The CDR3 bases are TGTGCCAGCAGTTTATACGGGGGGCTCAACGGGGAGCTGTTTTTT.

This chain connects TRBV29-1 to TRBJ2-1; 12 bases map to TRBD2. The CDR3 consists of 16 residues. Germline V gene data show CDR1 as SQVTM and CDR2 as ANQGSEA. The junction had 7 bases not matched to a gene; V was cut back by 6 bases and J by 1 base. The CDR3 region is CSVHFGLAGSYNEQFF. The CDR3 nucleotides are TGCAGCGTCCACTTCGGACTAGCGGGGTCCTACAATGAGCAGTTCTTC.

This clone turned up a few times. V and J are TRBV18 and TRBJ1-5; D might be TRBD1 (5 bases). Trimming pared 2 bases from V and 1 base from J, leaving 15 bases between. Per the germline V gene, CDR1 is KGHSH and CDR2 is LQKENI. The CDR3 sequence is 17 residues long. This CDR3 is CASSPEAGERSNQPQHF. CDR3 coding DNA: TGTGCCAGCTCACCAGAAGCGGGGGAACGAAGCAATCAGCCCCAGCATTTT.

The chain recombines TRBV29-1 with TRBJ1-2; the match to TRBD1 covers 10 bases. V was clipped by 5 bases and J by 6 bases; unmatched bases: 12. CDR3 size: 15 residues. The germline V gene has CDR1 SQVTM and CDR2 ANQGSEA. This CDR3 reads CSVTVPGQGINGYTF. The CDR3 DNA reads TGCAGCGTTACAGTACCGGGACAGGGGATCAATGGCTACACCTTC.

This clone was counted a single time. J is TRBJ1-4 and V is TRBV11-1; D is unclear. Per the germline V gene, CDR1 is SGHAT and CDR2 is FQDESV (reference sequence). Trimming cost V 5 bases and J 5 bases, with 15 bases left between them. The CDR3 consists of 15 residues. CDR3 sequence (DNA): TGTGCCAGCAGCCCCCGTCCAGAAGGGAATGAAAAACTGTTTTTT. Protein sequence: CASSPRPEGNEKLFF.

This chain links TRBV19 with TRBJ1-4; 8 bases fit TRBD1. The CDR3 runs 13 residues. The V gene's germline CDR1 is LNHDA and CDR2 SQIVND (reference sequence). The junction had 10 bases not matched to a gene; V was cut back by 6 bases and J by 13 bases. The CDR3 coding sequence is TGTGCCAGTAGCCCCCCCGGGACAGGTAGACTGTTTTTT. Its translation is CASSPPGTGRLFF.

This clone was seen only once. This rearrangement joins TRBV5-6 to TRBJ1-3, with D perhaps TRBD1 (5 bases). Trimming stripped 4 bases from V and 0 bases from J, with 11 bases between. CDR1 and CDR2 (germline): SGHDT, YYEEEE. There are 15 residues in the CDR3. The CDR3 reads CASSLGPNSGNTIYF. The CDR3 DNA reads as TGTGCCAGCAGCCTGGGGCCTAACTCTGGAAACACCATATATTTT.

The chain combines TRBV27 with TRBJ2-1; possibly TRBD2 for D (6 bases). Germline V gene sequence: CDR1 MNHEY, CDR2 SMNVEV (reference sequence). There are 15 residues in the CDR3. V dropped 5 bases and J dropped 0 bases, with 11 bases sitting between them. CDR3 region: CASSRAGSSYNEQFF. The DNA of the CDR3 is TGTGCCAGCAGTCGGGCGGGGAGCTCCTACAATGAGCAGTTCTTC.

This clone was counted once. The genes are TRBV4-2 and TRBJ2-7; TRBD2 might be the D (6 bases). This CDR3 is built from 15 residues. V gave up 4 bases and J gave up 2 bases, with 15 bases separating them. Per germline, CDR1 LGHNA and CDR2 YNFKEQ. CDR3 sequence: CASSPGGGDAYEQYF. CDR3 in DNA: TGTGCCAGCAGCCCCGGCGGCGGGGATGCCTACGAGCAGTACTTC.

This chain joins TRBV5-4 and TRBJ2-7; the D call may be TRBD1 or TRBD2 (5 bases each). The CDR3 consists of 14 residues. Germline lookup yields CDR1 SGHNT and CDR2 YYREEE (reference sequence). Trimming pared 5 bases from V and 4 bases from J, leaving 16 bases between. The CDR3 bases are TGTGCCAGCAGTCAGCCGGGACCGATGTACGAGCAGTACTTC. It yields the protein CASSQPGPMYEQYF. The full variable domain, completed using reference TRBV5-4 and TRBJ2-7, is ETGVTQSPTHLIKTRGQQVTLRCSSQSGHNTVSWYQQALGQGPQFIFQYYREEENGRGNFPPRFSGLQFPNYSSELNVNALELDDSALYLCASSQPGPMYEQYFGPGTRLTVT.

This clone was seen just once. This chain links TRBV7-3 with TRBJ1-5, with D possibly TRBD1 on 5 matching bases. Germline-derived CDR1 and CDR2 are SGHTA and FQGTGA. The CDR3 has 14 residues. Trimming shortened V by 5 bases and J by 7 bases, and 15 bases separated the two germline ends. The CDR3 reads CASSPAGFGQPQHF. In nucleotides, the CDR3 is TGTGCCAGCAGCCCCGCAGGGTTCGGGCAGCCCCAGCATTTT.

J is TRBJ2-2 and V is TRBV11-2; D may be TRBD2 (6 bases). V dropped 5 bases and J dropped 5 bases, with 18 bases sitting between them. Per germline, CDR1 SGHAT and CDR2 FQNNGV. The CDR3 covers 16 residues. CDR3 bases: TGTGCCAGCAGCCGTCGGCCTGGGGCGGGAACCGGGGAGCTGTTTTTT. This gives the protein CASSRRPGAGTGELFF. Full variable domain (remainder filled in from reference TRBV11-2 and TRBJ2-2): EAGVAQSPRYKIIEKRQSVAFWCNPISGHATLYWYQQILGQGPKLLIQFQNNGVVDDSQLPKDRFSAERLKGVDSTLKIQPAKLEDSAVYLCASSRRPGAGTGELFFGEGSRLTVL.